This T cell receptor (beta chain) was obtained from a study of T-cell reconstitution after alpha-beta-depleted transplantation in children. Notes on the study in general: There were reportedly several hundred expanded graft clones from which alpha-beta T cells came about two months after transplant.

Between the trimmed V and J ends, which lost 2 bases and 0 bases, there was a span of 14 bases. The CDR3 length is 17 residues. The germline V gene encodes CDR1 LGHDT and CDR2 YNNKEL (reference sequence). A few counts support this clonotype. The antigen remains unidentified. TCRbeta library construction was performed incorporating unique molecular identifiers. TCRdb reprocessed the PCR reads via MiXCR and lists one record per CDR3 protein. Of approximately 150,000 distinct CDR3 sequences listed, 8.5% to 10% were seen once; the top ten hold 15% to 20%. The origin of this receptor is a female patient aged 2-9 years who had a stem cell transplant for congenital amegakaryocytic thrombocytopenia, so the T cells may come from the graft donor. This chain joins TRBV3-1 and TRBJ2-1; perhaps TRBD1 as D (7 bases). The sequencing here drew on PBMCs, mostly from graft donor cells, taken 180 days after TCRalphabeta/CD19-depleted stem cell transplant. CDR3 nucleotide sequence: TGTGCCAGCAGCCAAAGGAGGGACAGTAGCTCCTACAATGAGCAGTTCTTC. Residues: CASSQRRDSSSYNEQFF.